A single sample is the source of the 22 T cell receptor beta chains below, sequenced in a study of prognosis after radiotherapy for stage I lung cancer. Genomic DNA was the source, and TCR beta CDR3 was amplified from it by two-round multiplex PCR. Initially, in first-round PCR, primers specific to each TRBV and TRBJ gene were used. TCRdb re-analysed the multiplex PCR reads in MiXCR, keeping a single row per CDR3 protein. The sample includes 20,000 to 30,000 distinct CDR3 sequences, 25% to 30% of them seen just once. The sequencing used PBMCs, collected before or after stereotactic body radiation therapy (not recorded which). The receptors come from a donor over 45 with non-small cell lung cancer.

This clonotype was recorded many times. This rearrangement joins TRBV6-1 to TRBJ2-5; D may be TRBD1 (6 bases). CDR3 length: 16 amino acids. V was pared by 1 base and J by 4 bases, with 16 bases between. Germline lookup yields CDR1 MNHNS and CDR2 SASEGT. The CDR3 bases are TGTGCCAGCAGTGAAGTGATGGGGGCAGTTGGAGAGACCCAGTACTTC. This sequence encodes CASSEVMGAVGETQYF.

This clonotype was recorded at least ten times. The V gene is TRBV11-2, the J gene TRBJ2-1; D unresolved. The CDR3 is made up of 11 amino acids. CDR1 SGHAT and CDR2 FQNNGV come from the germline V gene. Trimming took 3 bases from V and 6 from J, leaving 3 bases between them. CDR3 sequence: CASSLSNEQFF. The CDR3 nucleotides are TGTGCCAGCAGCTTGAGCAATGAGCAGTTCTTC.

There are many counts of this clonotype. The chain is built from TRBV5-4 and TRBJ2-2; unclear D gene. The CDR3 sequence is 14 residues long. Germline V gene sequence: CDR1 SGHNT, CDR2 YYREEE (reference sequence). Trimming took 3 bases from V and 1 from J, leaving 7 bases between them. The CDR3 DNA reads as TGTGCCAGCAGCTACAAATTGAACACCGGGGAGCTGTTTTTT. Translated, it gives CASSYKLNTGELFF.

This clonotype has ten or more counts. The rearrangement uses TRBV2 and TRBJ1-1; 7 nucleotides agree with TRBD1. The CDR3 is made up of 14 amino acids. Germline loops: CDR1 SNHLY, CDR2 FYNNEI. The V and J ends lost 9 bases and 6 bases, in that order; junction bases with no gene match: 13. The CDR3 DNA reads TGTGCCAGTTACCGGGACAGAGATACTTCTGAAGCTTTCTTT. This encodes CASYRDRDTSEAFF.

This clonotype was recorded at least ten times. The DNA for the CDR3 is TGTGCCAGCAGTGAGAATACAGGGAACGGTAATAATGAGCAGTTCTTC. Its protein product is CASSENTGNGNNEQFF. This sequence joins TRBV6-4 and TRBJ2-1, with D perhaps matching TRBD1 (6 bases). Germline values: CDR1 MRHNA, CDR2 SNTAGT. Deletions cut 3 bases from V and 7 bases from J, with 19 bases between. This CDR3 has 16 residues.

Comment on this clonotype: A much bigger clone sits one base away, suggesting this may be a read error. The chain uses TRBV5-1 and TRBJ2-5, with 7 bases aligning to TRBD1. The CDR3 is made up of 17 amino acids. The trim removed 6 bases at V and 1 base at J, leaving 15 bases unmatched. The germline V gene encodes CDR1 SGHRS and CDR2 YFSETQ. CDR3 in amino acids: CASIFSTGAGIQETQYF. In DNA, the CDR3 is TGCGCCAGCATCTTCAGTACAGGGGCCGGGATCCAAGAGACCCAGTACTTC.

This clonotype was observed a handful of times. This may come from a read error, since a much larger clone is one base off. This chain links TRBV9 with TRBJ2-7; D remains unclear. The V gene's germline CDR1 is SGDLS and CDR2 YYNGEE. This CDR3 comprises 13 residues. The CDR3 sequence is CASSFEGSYEQCF. DNA of the CDR3: TGTGCCAGCAGCTTCGAAGGCTCCTACGAGCAGTGCTTC.

In its sample, this clonotype is medium-sized. The chain combines TRBV5-1 with TRBJ1-6; no firm D call. V lost 4 bases to trimming and J lost 8 bases, with 13 bases between them. Germline lookup yields CDR1 SGHRS and CDR2 YFSETQ. This CDR3 spans 14 amino acids. The CDR3 is CASSPPGTDSPLHF. CDR3 DNA sequence: TGCGCCAGCAGCCCCCCGGGAACGGATTCACCCCTCCACTTT.

This clonotype has at least ten counts. This chain links TRBV5-6 with TRBJ2-3; D unclear. Germline values: CDR1 SGHDT, CDR2 YYEEEE. The germline V and J ends were trimmed by 2 bases and 1 base, with 5 bases remaining between them. The CDR3 is 13 residues long. As DNA, the CDR3 is TGTGCCAGCAGCTTTTGGGGCACAGATACGCAGTATTTT. As protein: CASSFWGTDTQYF.

The genes are TRBV11-3 and TRBJ2-7; 9 nucleotides agree with TRBD1. V dropped 1 base and J dropped 9; count of bases not matched to a gene: 7. The CDR3 runs 14 residues. Per germline, CDR1 SGHNT and CDR2 YENEEA. DNA for the CDR3: TGTGCCAGCAGCTTAGGGGGGACAGGGTCCGTGCAGTACTTC. Translated: CASSLGGTGSVQYF.

This chain links TRBV11-3 with TRBJ1-1, with D tentatively TRBD1 (6 bases). The germline V and J ends were trimmed by 1 base and 4 bases, with 7 bases remaining between them. Germline lookup yields CDR1 SGHNT and CDR2 YENEEA. The CDR3 has 13 residues. The DNA for the CDR3 is TGTGCCAGCAGCTTAGGGGACACCACTGAAGCTTTCTTT. Translated: CASSLGDTTEAFF.

This clonotype was counted ten times or more. J is TRBJ2-1 and V is TRBV4-1; D is ambiguous. V was clipped by 6 bases and J by 4 bases, with 10 bases between them. CDR1 MGHRA and CDR2 YSYEKL come from the germline V gene. The CDR3 has 13 residues. CDR3 protein: CASRGTQYNEQFF. Written as DNA, the CDR3 is TGCGCCAGCAGGGGTACACAGTACAATGAGCAGTTCTTC.

This clonotype was seen ten or more times. V usage is TRBV5-1 and J usage is TRBJ2-1; a weak D match, TRBD1 (7 bases). Trimming cost V 2 bases and J 8 bases, with 14 bases left between them. Germline CDR1 SGHRS, CDR2 YFSETQ. The CDR3 sequence is 14 residues long. The CDR3, as DNA: TGCGCCAGCAGCTTTGGAGGGGGCAGGGATGAGCAGTTCTTC. It translates to CASSFGGGRDEQFF. Filled out from reference TRBV5-1 and TRBJ2-1, the complete variable domain reads KAGVTQTPRYLIKTRGQQVTLSCSPISGHRSVSWYQQTPGQGLQFLFEYFSETQRNKGNFPGRFSGRQFSNSRSEMNVSTLELGDSALYLCASSFGGGRDEQFFGPGTRLTVL.

The chain recombines TRBV28 with TRBJ1-6; D is unclear. The CDR3 sequence is 14 residues long. Germline CDR1 and CDR2: MDHEN and SYDVKM. V was cut by 10 bases and J by 0 bases, with 10 bases left in between. The chain's CDR3 is CATVLSSYNSPLHF. The CDR3 DNA reads TGTGCCACCGTACTCAGCTCCTATAATTCACCCCTCCACTTT.

This chain uses TRBV6-2 or TRBV6-3 with TRBJ2-5; D could derive from TRBD1 or TRBD2 (5 bases each). The CDR3 sequence is 14 residues long. V lost 5 bases and J 7 bases, leaving 17 bases between the germline ends. Germline V gives CDR1 MNHEY, CDR2 SVGEGT. CDR3 in amino acids: CASSPGTASLTQYF. The CDR3 nucleotides are TGTGCCAGCAGTCCGGGGACCGCCTCGCTGACCCAGTACTTC.

This clonotype was counted at least ten times. V gene TRBV16 combines with J gene TRBJ1-2; D unresolved. This CDR3 comprises 14 residues. Germline assignment: CDR1 KGHSY and CDR2 FQNENV. V lost 2 bases to trimming and J lost 8 bases, with 15 bases between them. This CDR3 reads CASSQEVARGGYTF. The CDR3 region has the DNA TGTGCCAGCAGCCAAGAGGTGGCCAGAGGGGGCTACACCTTC.

This clonotype was recorded many times. The rearrangement links TRBV7-8 to TRBJ2-1; TRBD2 agrees at 7 bases. The CDR3 is 15 amino acids. CDR1 and CDR2 from the germline V gene are SGHVS and FQNEAQ. The ends lost 3 bases at V and 6 bases at J; junction bases unmatched: 8. CDR3 nucleotide sequence: TGTGCCAGCAGCTTTTATCGCGGGGGACCCAATGAGCAGTTCTTC. Protein product: CASSFYRGGPNEQFF.

This clonotype was observed at least ten times. The rearrangement joins TRBV4-2 to TRBJ1-6, with D unclear. The CDR3 is 14 amino acids. Trimming took off 4 bases at V and 7 bases at J, with 11 bases between the two ends. CDR1 and CDR2 from the germline V gene are LGHNA and YNFKEQ. The CDR3 reads CASSPTSLNSPLHF. The CDR3 bases are TGTGCCAGCAGCCCGACATCGTTGAATTCACCCCTCCACTTT.

The V call is TRBV30, the J call TRBJ1-5, with TRBD1 matching 7 bases. CDR3 length equals 14 residues. After removal of 0 bases from V and 7 bases from J, the junction contained 6 bases not matched to a gene. CDR1 and CDR2 from the germline V gene are GTSNPN and SVGIG (reference sequence). CDR3: CAWSVGGGSQPQHF. The CDR3 region has the DNA TGTGCCTGGAGTGTAGGGGGCGGCTCACAGCCCCAGCATTTT.

Points on this clonotype: A single base separates this from a much larger clone, so it may be a read error. The chain recombines TRBV5-1 with TRBJ2-1; D gene uncertain. CDR1 is SGHRS, CDR2 YFSETQ, per germline. The CDR3 runs to 9 residues. CDR3 nucleotide sequence: TGCGCTGTAGTCTATGAGCAGCTCTTC. Encoded protein: CAVVYEQLF.

As for this clonotype: A far larger clone is only one base removed, so a read error is likely. The rearrangement joins TRBV12-3 or TRBV12-4 to TRBJ2-7; TRBD1 agrees at 8 bases. There are 13 residues in the CDR3. The chain's CDR3 is CDSSFRGPGEQYF. CDR3 DNA: TGTGACAGCAGTTTCAGGGGGCCTGGCGAGCAGTACTTC.

This clonotype was found many times. The CDR3 sequence is CASSEGGSNYGYTF. The CDR3 coding sequence is TGTGCCAGCAGTGAAGGGGGCAGCAACTATGGCTACACCTTC. The chain joins TRBV25-1 to TRBJ1-2, with D tentatively TRBD1 (6 bases). The CDR3 spans 14 residues. Trimming removed 2 bases from V and 2 bases from J, with 9 bases in between. From germline, CDR1 is MGHDK and CDR2 SYGVNS.